Listed below are T cell receptor beta chains from one sample, sequenced in a study of cytomegalovirus exposure and HLA in healthy donors. The method was immunoSEQ multiplex PCR; TCRdb's version includes in-frame clones alone and lacks a portion of them. The sample includes about 150,000 clones, about 85% of them seen just once. The sample consisted of PBMCs. The receptor source for this set is a human donor in good health. Each CDR3 is given with its conserved first and last residue. A D gene is named only where the DNA matches it firmly. The size field is filled for only some rows; it gives once, few, many or a size class.

clone_size d_call j_call v_call cdr3_aa cdr3_nt
- TRBD1 TRBJ1-1 TRBV27 CASSRKTGRSTEAFF TGTGCCAGCAGTCGCAAGACAGGGCGAAGCACTGAAGCTTTCTTT
- TRBD2 TRBJ2-3 TRBV11-2 CASSGGSGGAGEYTDTQYF TGTGCCAGCAGCGGGGGTAGCGGGGGCGCTGGGGAATACACAGATACGCAGTATTTT
few TRBD1 TRBJ2-7 TRBV5-4 CASSFGQGDIYEQYF TGTGCCAGCAGCTTTGGACAGGGGGACATCTACGAGCAGTACTTC
- TRBD1 TRBJ1-1 TRBV6-5 CASSFQGASGEAFF TGTGCCAGCAGTTTCCAGGGGGCCAGTGGTGAAGCTTTCTTT
- - TRBJ1-5 TRBV5-1 CASSPQGFGQPQHF TGCGCCAGCAGCCCTCAGGGGTTCGGTCAGCCCCAGCATTTT
- - TRBJ2-2 TRBV2 CAPGTPNTGELFF TGTGCCCCCGGGACACCGAACACCGGGGAGCTGTTTTTT
- TRBD1 TRBJ2-7 TRBV28 CASSNTGGEQYF TGTGCCAGCAGTAATACAGGGGGCGAGCAGTACTTC
- - TRBJ2-7 TRBV7-2 CASSIRSGDSPYEQYF TGTGCCAGCAGCATTCGATCGGGGGATTCTCCCTACGAGCAGTACTTC
- TRBD1 TRBJ1-1 TRBV10-1 CASGQGGTEAFF TGCGCCAGTGGACAGGGAGGGACTGAAGCTTTCTTT
- - TRBJ2-7 TRBV2 CASSPDRNEQYF TGTGCCAGCAGTCCGGACAGAAACGAGCAGTACTTC
- - TRBJ2-3 TRBV7-6 CASSSPGGTDTQYF TGTGCCAGCAGCTCACCAGGGGGCACAGATACGCAGTATTTT
once - TRBJ2-7 TRBV18 CASSSGQFPYEQYF TGTGCCAGCTCAAGCGGACAGTTCCCCTACGAGCAGTACTTC
- TRBD1 TRBJ2-4 TRBV18 CASSSSVGQDGNIQYF TGTGCCAGCTCTTCATCCGTAGGACAGGATGGGAACATTCAGTACTTC
few - TRBJ2-1 TRBV27 CASSLGGGNEQFF TGTGCCAGCAGTTTAGGGGGAGGAAATGAGCAGTTCTTC
once - TRBJ1-5 TRBV6-5 CASSYSRQPTNQPQHF TGTGCCAGCAGTTACTCACGACAGCCTACCAATCAGCCCCAGCATTTT
few TRBD1 TRBJ1-4 TRBV19 CASRSRQGNEKLFF TGTGCCAGTAGGAGCCGACAGGGTAATGAAAAACTGTTTTTT
- - TRBJ1-1 TRBV4-1 CASSQDRASNYEAFF TGCGCCAGCAGCCAAGATCGCGCCTCCAATTATGAAGCTTTCTTT
- - TRBJ2-2 TRBV5-6 CASSLLRSSELHGELFF TGTGCCAGCAGCCTCCTCCGATCCAGCGAGCTACACGGGGAGCTGTTTTTT
once TRBD1 TRBJ2-1 TRBV15 CATSTDRGGYNEQFF TGTGCCACCAGCACCGACAGGGGTGGTTACAATGAGCAGTTCTTC
- - TRBJ2-7 TRBV27 CASTAGAEQYF TGTGCCAGCACCGCGGGGGCCGAGCAGTACTTC
- - TRBJ2-3 TRBV11-3 CASSLDSADTQYF TGTGCCAGCAGCTTAGATTCCGCAGATACGCAGTATTTT
- - TRBJ1-6 TRBV5-6 CASGVNKGNSPLHF TGTGCCAGCGGGGTTAATAAGGGGAATTCACCCCTCCACTTT
- TRBD1 TRBJ2-1 TRBV19 CASNPDRAPYNEQFF TGTGCCAGTAACCCAGACAGGGCACCCTACAATGAGCAGTTCTTC
- TRBD2 TRBJ2-3 TRBV28 CASSLGSGRALTDTQYF TGTGCCAGCAGTTTAGGTAGCGGGAGGGCCCTCACAGATACGCAGTATTTT